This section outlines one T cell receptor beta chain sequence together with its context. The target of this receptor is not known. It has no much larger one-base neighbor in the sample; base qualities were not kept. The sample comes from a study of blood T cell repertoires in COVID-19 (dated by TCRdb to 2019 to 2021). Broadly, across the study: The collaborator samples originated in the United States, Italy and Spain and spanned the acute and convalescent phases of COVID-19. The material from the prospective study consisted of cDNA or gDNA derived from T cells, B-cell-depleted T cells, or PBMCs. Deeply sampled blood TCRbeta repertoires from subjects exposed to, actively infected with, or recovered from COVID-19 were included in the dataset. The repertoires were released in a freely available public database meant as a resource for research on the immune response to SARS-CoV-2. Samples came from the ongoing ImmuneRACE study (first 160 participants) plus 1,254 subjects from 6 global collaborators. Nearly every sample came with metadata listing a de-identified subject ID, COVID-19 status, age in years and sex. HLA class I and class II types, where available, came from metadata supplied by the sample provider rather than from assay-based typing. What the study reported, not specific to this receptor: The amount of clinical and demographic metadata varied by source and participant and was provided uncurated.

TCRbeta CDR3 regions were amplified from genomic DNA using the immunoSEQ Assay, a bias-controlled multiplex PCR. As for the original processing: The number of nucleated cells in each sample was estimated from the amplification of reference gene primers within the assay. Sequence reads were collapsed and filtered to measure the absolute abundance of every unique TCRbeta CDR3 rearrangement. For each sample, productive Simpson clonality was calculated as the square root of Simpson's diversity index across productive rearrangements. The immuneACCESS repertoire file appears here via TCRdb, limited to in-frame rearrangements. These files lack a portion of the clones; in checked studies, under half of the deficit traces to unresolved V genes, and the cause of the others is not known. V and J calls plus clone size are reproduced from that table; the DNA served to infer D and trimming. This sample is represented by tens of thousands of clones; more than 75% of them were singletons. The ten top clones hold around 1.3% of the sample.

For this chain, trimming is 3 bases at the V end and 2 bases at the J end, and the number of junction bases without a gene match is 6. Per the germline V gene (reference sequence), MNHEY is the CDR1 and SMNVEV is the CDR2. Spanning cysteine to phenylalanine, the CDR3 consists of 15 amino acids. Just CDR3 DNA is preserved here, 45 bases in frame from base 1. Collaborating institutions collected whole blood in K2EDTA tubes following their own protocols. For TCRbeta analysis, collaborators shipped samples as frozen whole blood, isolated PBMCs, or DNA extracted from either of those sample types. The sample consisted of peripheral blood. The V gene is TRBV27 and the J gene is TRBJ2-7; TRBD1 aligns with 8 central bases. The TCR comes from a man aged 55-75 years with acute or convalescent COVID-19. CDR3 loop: CASSLLGQEPYEQYF. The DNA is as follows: TGTGCCAGCAGTTTGCTGGGACAGGAACCCTACGAGCAGTACTTC.